These T cell receptor beta chains were read from a single sample in a study of cytomegalovirus exposure and HLA in healthy donors. Using immunoSEQ multiplex PCR, the repertoire was profiled, and TCRdb retains in-frame clones only, with some absent. The sample shows 150,000 to 200,000 clones, around 75% of them seen only once. Input material: PBMCs. These receptors all come from a woman between 35 and 50 years old in good health and CMV-seropositive. Both conserved end residues are part of each CDR3. D genes are given only for firm matches. Clone size appears in some rows only: once, few, many, or a class for an expanded clone.

TGTGCCAGCAGCTTAATTAAGTTAGCGGGAGAGTTGGATACGCAGTATTTT | CASSLIKLAGELDTQYF | TRBJ2-3 | NA | TRBD2 | TRBV7-4
TGTGCCAGCAGCTGGCCCACTGAAGCTTTCTTT | CASSWPTEAFF | TRBJ1-1 | few | NA | TRBV5-8
TGTGCCAGCAGCTCACTAGCGGGAGGGCCACTCGAGCAGTACTTC | CASSSLAGGPLEQYF | TRBJ2-7 | NA | TRBD2 | TRBV11-2
TGTGCCAGCAGCGCTATAACTAGCGGGTCTAGCACAGATACGCAGTATTTT | CASSAITSGSSTDTQYF | TRBJ2-3 | NA | TRBD2 | TRBV9
TGTGCCAGCAGCTTAGCTAGGCTAGCGGGGGAAGAGCAGTACTTC | CASSLARLAGEEQYF | TRBJ2-7 | once | TRBD2 | TRBV11-2
TGTGCCAGCAGCTTGGGGAATTACGGGGACAGGGGATACTTC | CASSLGNYGDRGYF | TRBJ2-5 | NA | TRBD1 | TRBV5-6
TGTGCCAGCAGTTTAATGACAGGGTCGAAGAAGGCGCGGGGCTACACCTTC | CASSLMTGSKKARGYTF | TRBJ1-2 | few | TRBD1 | TRBV28
TGTGCCAGCTCCCCGCGGAGCCCGGGTAATGAAAAACTGTTTTTT | CASSPRSPGNEKLFF | TRBJ1-4 | NA | NA | TRBV18
TGTGCCAGCAGTTTAATCGCTAGCGGGAGGGTCGACGAGCAGTACTTC | CASSLIASGRVDEQYF | TRBJ2-7 | few | TRBD2 | TRBV28
TGTGCCAGCAGTTTTCGCGGAGGACTAGTTCGATCCACCGGGGAGCTGTTTTTT | CASSFRGGLVRSTGELFF | TRBJ2-2 | NA | TRBD2 | TRBV27
TGTGCCAGCAGTCCGCTAGGGGGGGGTAGGGTTGGAGGGCAGTACTTC | CASSPLGGGRVGGQYF | TRBJ2-7 | NA | NA | TRBV28
TGTGCCAGCAGTTACACAGGGGGCCGTCGAAACACCATATATTTT | CASSYTGGRRNTIYF | TRBJ1-3 | NA | TRBD1 | TRBV28
TGCGCCAGCAGCCAAGCGGCCACAGGGGAGCAGTACTTC | CASSQAATGEQYF | TRBJ2-7 | NA | NA | TRBV4-1
TGTGCCTGGAGTGGAGGGAGTGGGCGAGATACGCAGTATTTT | CAWSGGSGRDTQYF | TRBJ2-3 | NA | NA | TRBV30
TGCAGCGTTCTGGCCCGGGACAGATCCTACGAGCAGTACTTC | CSVLARDRSYEQYF | TRBJ2-7 | NA | TRBD1 | TRBV29-1
TGTGCCAGCTCACGGTCCGGCGGGACAGTCGATAATTCACCCCTCCACTTT | CASSRSGGTVDNSPLHF | TRBJ1-6 | NA | TRBD1 | TRBV18
TGTGCCAGCAGAGGGGCAGGGGGCAATGAGCAGTTCTTC | CASRGAGGNEQFF | TRBJ2-1 | NA | TRBD1 | TRBV2
TGTGCGAGCACCCCGGACAGGCGGTTCTCAGAGACCCAGTACTTC | CASTPDRRFSETQYF | TRBJ2-5 | NA | TRBD1 | TRBV2
TGTGCCAGCAGCTTGGCCGGCCGTCCGGGAGAAGCTTTCTTT | CASSLAGRPGEAFF | TRBJ1-1 | NA | NA | TRBV5-4
TGCAGCGCCTCGGGGGATTTCACCGGGGACACCGGGGAGCTGTTTTTT | CSASGDFTGDTGELFF | TRBJ2-2 | NA | NA | TRBV29-1
TGTGCCAGCAGACATTACGATCCCCTTGGCGGGAATGAAAAACTGTTTTTT | CASRHYDPLGGNEKLFF | TRBJ1-4 | once | NA | TRBV11-2
TGTGCCAGCAGTTTAGCCGGGACTAGGGTAAATGAGCAGTTCTTC | CASSLAGTRVNEQFF | TRBJ2-1 | NA | TRBD2 | TRBV27
TGTGCCAGCAGCTCCCGACAGGTCGACGAGCAGTACTTC | CASSSRQVDEQYF | TRBJ2-7 | few | NA | TRBV7-6
TGTGCCAGCGAAGGGGGAACAGGGGGGAGGCCCCAGCATTTT | CASEGGTGGRPQHF | TRBJ1-5 | once | TRBD1 | TRBV28
TGCGCCAGCAGCCAAGTGAATCCTGGCGGGAGTGTTAGGACAGATACGCAGTATTTT | CASSQVNPGGSVRTDTQYF | TRBJ2-3 | few | TRBD2 | TRBV4-1
TGCGCCAGCAGCCTGGGAGGCGGGGGGGCCACTGAAGCTTTCTTT | CASSLGGGGATEAFF | TRBJ1-1 | few | NA | TRBV5-1
TGTGCCAGCAAAACTAGCCCCTCCTACGAGCAGTACTTC | CASKTSPSYEQYF | TRBJ2-7 | NA | NA | TRBV6-1
TGTGCCAGCAGCTCAGAGGGGACTAGTTCCTACGAGCAGTACTTC | CASSSEGTSSYEQYF | TRBJ2-7 | once | TRBD2 | TRBV7-9
TGTGCCAGCAGCCCCCGACTAGCGGGAGGAGGCGAGCAGTACTTC | CASSPRLAGGGEQYF | TRBJ2-7 | NA | TRBD2 | TRBV9
TGCGCCAGCAGCTTGGTCTCAGGAGGAGCCTACGAGCAGTACTTC | CASSLVSGGAYEQYF | TRBJ2-7 | few | NA | TRBV5-1
TGTGCCAGCAGTTTATTCGACGGACAGGGGGCGGCTAACTATGGCTACACCTTC | CASSLFDGQGAANYGYTF | TRBJ1-2 | NA | TRBD1 | TRBV28
TGTGCCAGCTCACAAATTTCCTCGCCTAACTCTGGCTACACCTTC | CASSQISSPNSGYTF | TRBJ1-2 | few | NA | TRBV18